The source of this T cell receptor beta chain is a study of human T cells and chemical hapten exposure. The wider study: Investigators sensitized 2 cm by 2 cm of upper inner arm skin with 2% DPC. Study conclusions and caveats: Expanded TCRs made up significantly more big CDR3 similarity clusters than controls did. Those TCRs sitting above 1 in 1000 frequency stayed the same with DPC sensitization. The presence of alopecia in the donors means their immune response may differ from healthy people's.

Stated time point: pre-sensitization, week 0. Noted treatment: therapeutic diphenylcyclopropenone sensitization with weekly scalp DPC. Researchers extracted total RNA from unfractionated whole blood. The CDR3 has 15 residues. Germline assignment: CDR1 MDHEN and CDR2 SYDVKM. V was clipped by 4 bases and J by 5 bases, with 18 bases between them. One entry per CDR3 protein, called by TCRdb with MiXCR from the RACE reads. In the table there are under 60,000 distinct CDR3 sequences, around a tenth of which are singletons. This clonotype was seen many times. The antigen remains unidentified. The chain recombines TRBV28 with TRBJ2-7, with D perhaps being TRBD1 or TRBD2 (7 bases each). The source of this sequence is a woman in her thirties with alopecia areata. Some clones in this sample may be carry-over from other donors' samples. The sequencing here drew on whole blood, taken in connection with sensitization to the hapten diphenylcyclopropenone (DPC). In nucleotides, the CDR3 is TGTGCCAGCAGTTATGGGGGAGGGGGCCTCGACGAGCAGTACTTC. Protein product: CASSYGGGGLDEQYF.